This TCR beta chain was recovered during a study of blood T cell repertoires in COVID-19. Study-wide background: T cells, B-cell-depleted T cells, or PBMCs provided the cDNA or gDNA that served as material.

The germline CDR1 and CDR2 sequences are SNHLY and FYNNEI. The CDR3 is 20 amino acids. V lost 7 bases to trimming and J lost 0 bases; unmatched junction nucleotides: 19. Here immunoSEQ multiplex PCR was the method, and the copy in TCRdb shows in-frame clones only, minus some. The sample contains 140,000 to 150,000 clones, about four fifths of which appear only once. This clone was seen just once. The chain recombines TRBV2 with TRBJ2-4; 9 positions match TRBD2. Sequencing input: peripheral blood. This TCR was sampled from a man under 40 with COVID-19, enrolled during active disease. Here the CDR3 reads CASKKARLAERPLAKNIQYF. CDR3 DNA sequence: TGTGCCAGCAAGAAAGCTCGACTAGCGGAAAGACCTTTAGCCAAAAACATTCAGTACTTC.